The 17 T cell receptor beta chains in this list originate from one sample, sequenced in a study of T-cell reconstitution after alpha-beta-depleted transplantation in children. A TCRbeta library incorporating unique molecular identifiers was prepared. TCRdb fed the PCR reads into MiXCR, producing one record per CDR3 protein. The sample lists 670,000 or so distinct CDR3 sequences, around 12% occurring once. The sequencing here drew on PBMCs, taken before TCRalphabeta/CD19-depleted stem cell transplant. The origin of the receptors is a girl aged 2 to 10 with congenital amegakaryocytic thrombocytopenia, due to receive a stem cell transplant.

The chain carries TRBV12-3 or TRBV12-4 and TRBJ1-4; perhaps TRBD1 as D (6 bases). Trimming removed 3 bases from V and 8 bases from J, with 13 bases in between. CDR3 size: 14 residues. For the CDR3, the DNA is TGTGCCAGCAGTTTGCGGGGGGCTGGCGAAAAACTGTTTTTT. Protein sequence: CASSLRGAGEKLFF.

This clonotype was seen at least ten times. The chain carries TRBV9 and TRBJ2-1; maybe TRBD2 (5 bases). The ends were cut back, 2 bases at V and 4 bases at J, with 7 bases in the middle. The CDR3 spans 13 residues. Germline CDR1 SGDLS, CDR2 YYNGEE. CDR3 residues: CASSVEGYNEQFF. DNA for the CDR3: TGTGCCAGCAGCGTCGAGGGATACAATGAGCAGTTCTTC. The variable domain in full, with the rest retrieved from reference TRBV9 and TRBJ2-1, is DSGVTQTPKHLITATGQRVTLRCSPRSGDLSVYWYQQSLDQGLQFLIQYYNGEERAKGNILERFSAQQFPDLHSELNLSSLELGDSALYFCASSVEGYNEQFFGPGTRLTVL.

This clonotype was found many times. The chain links TRBV5-1 to TRBJ1-6; 7 bases agree with TRBD1. Looked up from germline, CDR1 is SGHRS and CDR2 is YFSETQ. With 3 bases clipped from V and 6 bases from J, the junction kept 3 bases outside the gene matches. This CDR3 has 14 amino acids. CDR3 amino acids: CASSSRDSNSPLHF. CDR3 nucleotides: TGCGCCAGCAGCTCCCGGGACAGTAATTCACCCCTCCACTTT.

This clonotype was picked up a small number of times. This sequence joins TRBV5-1 and TRBJ2-7; weak D call: TRBD2 (5 bases). V lost 0 bases and J 5 bases, leaving 15 bases between the germline ends. The CDR3 spans 15 residues. The germline V gene encodes CDR1 SGHRS and CDR2 YFSETQ. CDR3 region: CASSLAPKGADEQYF. The CDR3 DNA sequence: TGCGCCAGCAGCTTGGCCCCCAAAGGAGCGGACGAGCAGTACTTC.

Many counts were recorded for this clonotype. The chain is built from TRBV9 and TRBJ1-1; D remains ambiguous. CDR1 is SGDLS, CDR2 YYNGEE, per germline. The ends were cut back, 3 bases at V and 2 bases at J, with 2 bases in the middle. This CDR3 region has 11 residues. DNA of the CDR3: TGTGCCAGCAGCGATAACACTGAAGCTTTCTTT. Translated, it gives CASSDNTEAFF.

The count of this clonotype is one. This sequence joins TRBV7-3 and TRBJ2-5, with D perhaps matching TRBD2 (6 bases). With 2 bases removed from V and 4 bases from J, the gap between germline ends came to 17 bases. CDR3 size: 16 residues. Looked up from germline, CDR1 is SGHTA and CDR2 is FQGTGA. The CDR3 nucleotides are TGTGCCAGCAGCTTAGGGCGCGCGGCGGGGATAGAGACCCAGTACTTC. Its protein is CASSLGRAAGIETQYF.

This chain joins TRBV7-8 and TRBJ1-4; D gene uncertain. Between the trimmed V and J ends, which lost 9 bases and 0 bases, there was a span of 11 bases. Germline V gene data show CDR1 as SGHVS and CDR2 as FQNEAQ. The CDR3 has 14 residues. CDR3 in amino acids: CARSPSATNEKLFF. In nucleotides, the CDR3 is TGTGCCAGAAGCCCCAGCGCAACTAATGAAAAACTGTTTTTT. The full variable domain, completed using reference TRBV7-8 and TRBJ1-4, is GAGVSQSPRYKVAKRGQDVALRCDPISGHVSLFWYQQALGQGPEFLTYFQNEAQLDKSGLPSDRFFAERPEGSVSTLKIQRTQQEDSAVYLCARSPSATNEKLFFGSGTQLSVL.

This clonotype was found many times. CDR3 DNA: TGTGCCAGCAGCTCGTGGACAGGGGGGCGAAAATCCTACGAGCAGTACTTC. It is translated as CASSSWTGGRKSYEQYF. The chain links TRBV7-4 to TRBJ2-7, with 10 bases aligning to TRBD1. This CDR3 is built from 17 residues. V dropped 4 bases and J dropped 1; count of bases not matched to a gene: 10. The germline CDR1 and CDR2 sequences are SGHVT and SQSDAQ.

This clonotype was seen a few times. The chain links TRBV29-1 to TRBJ1-6; D is perhaps TRBD1 (6 bases). CDR3 length: 15 residues. Germline CDR1 reads SQVTM; CDR2 reads ANQGSEA. V was clipped by 8 bases and J by 7 bases, with 21 bases between them. The CDR3 loop reads CSPALPGTPNSPLHF. The CDR3, as DNA: TGCAGCCCTGCCCTTCCCGGGACACCAAATTCACCCCTCCACTTT.

This clonotype turned up a few times. The chain links TRBV20-1 to TRBJ2-1; weak D call: TRBD2 (6 bases). Germline V gene sequence: CDR1 DFQATT, CDR2 SNEGSKA (reference sequence). The CDR3 is 14 residues long. V lost 3 bases and J lost 0, with 9 bases in between. The CDR3: CSASLANSYNEQFF. The CDR3 coding sequence is TGCAGTGCTAGTCTAGCGAACTCCTACAATGAGCAGTTCTTC.

With respect to this clonotype: A much larger clone sits a single nucleotide away, making a read error possible. The J gene is TRBJ2-1, the V gene TRBV4-1, with 11 positions matching TRBD2. This CDR3 spans 16 amino acids. The germline gives CDR1 MGHRA, CDR2 YSYEKL. Losses at the gene ends were 0 bases for V and 8 bases for J; bases not matched to a gene: 6. The CDR3 bases are TGCGCCAGCAGCCAAGATGGTGCTAGCGGGAGGCATGAGCAGTTCTTC. Residues: CASSQDGASGRHEQFF.

This clonotype was observed a handful of times. The chain carries TRBV14 and TRBJ1-1, with no clear D. V lost 0 bases and J lost 3, with 8 bases in between. The CDR3 is 14 amino acids. Germline values: CDR1 SGHDN, CDR2 FVKESK. The CDR3 DNA reads as TGTGCCAGCAGCCAAGAACAACTTTACACTGAAGCTTTCTTT. It yields the protein CASSQEQLYTEAFF.

In its sample, this clonotype was seen many times. This chain joins TRBV12-3 or TRBV12-4 and TRBJ1-6; TRBD1 aligns across 8 bases. The junction had 7 bases not matched to a gene; V was cut back by 6 bases and J by 9 bases. The CDR3 is 14 amino acids. The CDR3 nucleotides read TGTGCCAGCAGAGGGACAGGCCCTGGTTCACCCCTCCACTTT. The encoded protein is CASRGTGPGSPLHF.

As concerns this clonotype: This may arise from a read error, as a much more abundant clone is one base away. The chain carries TRBV9 and TRBJ2-2; D is uncertain. The CDR3 sequence is 13 residues long. Germline loops: CDR1 SGDLS, CDR2 YYNGEE. Trimming took off 6 bases at V and 5 bases at J, with 11 bases between the two ends. The CDR3 sequence is CASNAPLTGELFF. CDR3 bases: TGTGCCAGCAACGCCCCTCTAACCGGGGAGCTGTTTTTT. The full variable domain, completed using reference TRBV9 and TRBJ2-2, is DSGVTQTPKHLITATGQRVTLRCSPRSGDLSVYWYQQSLDQGLQFLIQYYNGEERAKGNILERFSAQQFPDLHSELNLSSLELGDSALYFCASNAPLTGELFFGEGSRLTVL.

This clonotype was recorded once. The genes are TRBV7-2 and TRBJ2-1; 13 nucleotides agree with TRBD2. The CDR3 is 15 amino acids. The V gene's germline CDR1 is SGHTA and CDR2 FQGNSA. After removal of 1 base from V and 15 bases from J, the junction contained 9 bases not matched to a gene. CDR3 amino acids: CASSLETSGRTKSFF. Here the CDR3 DNA reads TGTGCCAGCAGCTTAGAGACTAGCGGGAGGACGAAGTCGTTCTTC.

The rearrangement uses TRBV20-1 and TRBJ2-7; D ambiguous. Between the trimmed V and J ends, which lost 2 bases and 5 bases, there was a span of 16 bases. Germline V lookup: CDR1 DFQATT, CDR2 SNEGSKA (reference sequence). The CDR3 is 14 residues long. The DNA of the CDR3 is TGCAGTGCTAGACTTGACCGGGTGAGGCACGAGCAGTACTTC. This codes for CSARLDRVRHEQYF.

This clonotype was seen at least ten times. The V call is TRBV3-1, the J call TRBJ2-1; TRBD2 matches 8 bases. Trimming took 0 bases from V and 12 from J; bases not matched to a gene: 10. CDR1 is LGHDT, CDR2 YNNKEL, per germline (reference sequence). The length of the CDR3 is 15 residues. CDR3 bases: TGTGCCAGCAGCCAAGATGCCACGGGAGGGCCGGTGCAGTTCTTC. Its translation: CASSQDATGGPVQFF.